This T cell receptor (beta chain) was documented in a study of graft-versus-host responses after intestinal transplantation. The overall study: Every one of the recipients received anti-thymocyte globulin induction and afterwards took tacrolimus and steroids for roughly three years.

Clones were sequenced by immunoSEQ multiplex PCR, and TCRdb holds only the in-frame ones, with some missing. Of 30,000 to 50,000 clones listed, 90% to 95% were seen once; the top ten hold roughly 0.22%. For this clone: No antigen is known for it.

Germline V gene data show CDR1 as MNHEY and CDR2 as SVGAGI. The junction had 10 bases not matched to a gene; V was cut back by 6 bases and J by 8 bases. CDR3 length equals 14 residues. The receptor comes from a human donor who was the organ donor for an intestinal transplant. Sequencing was performed on unstimulated CD8+ T cells sorted from spleen or lymph node cells, taken before transplant. The chain uses TRBV6-5 and TRBJ2-1; TRBD2 matches 7 bases. For the CDR3, the DNA is TGTGCCAGCAGCCGGGGAGGGAGCGGGGATGAGCAGTTCTTC. This sequence encodes CASSRGGSGDEQFF.